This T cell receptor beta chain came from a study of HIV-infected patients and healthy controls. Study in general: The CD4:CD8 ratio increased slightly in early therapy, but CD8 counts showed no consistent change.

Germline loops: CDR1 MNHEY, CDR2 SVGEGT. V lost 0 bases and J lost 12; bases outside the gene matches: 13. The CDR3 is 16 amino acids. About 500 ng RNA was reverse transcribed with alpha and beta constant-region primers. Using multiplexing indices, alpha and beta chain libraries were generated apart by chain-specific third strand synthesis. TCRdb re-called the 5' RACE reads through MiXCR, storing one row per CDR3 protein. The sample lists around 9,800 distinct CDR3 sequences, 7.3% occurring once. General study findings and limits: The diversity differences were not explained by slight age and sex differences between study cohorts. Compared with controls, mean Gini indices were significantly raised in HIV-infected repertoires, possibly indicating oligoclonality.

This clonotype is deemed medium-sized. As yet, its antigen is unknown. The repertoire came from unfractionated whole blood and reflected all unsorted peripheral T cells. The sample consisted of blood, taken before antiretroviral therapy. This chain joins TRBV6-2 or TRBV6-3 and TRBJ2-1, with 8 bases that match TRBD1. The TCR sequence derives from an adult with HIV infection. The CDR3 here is CASSYSRDRGLIAQFF. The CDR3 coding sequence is TGTGCCAGCAGTTACTCCCGAGACAGGGGTTTGATAGCGCAGTTCTTC.